This T cell receptor beta chain was documented in a study of blood T cell repertoires in COVID-19. Study background: T cells, B-cell-depleted T cells, or PBMCs provided the cDNA or gDNA that served as material.

How the authors handled the data: Amplification from reference gene primers served as the basis for estimated nucleated cell counts. Profiling relied on immunoSEQ multiplex PCR, and the TCRdb table lists in-frame clones only, not all of them. V and J calls plus clone size are reproduced from that table; the DNA served to infer D and trimming. The sample has tens of thousands of clones; roughly 85% are singletons. The ends lost 3 bases at V and 7 bases at J; junction bases unmatched: 7. The germline V gene has CDR1 SGHVS and CDR2 FNYEAQ. This CDR3 is 14 amino acids long. The source of this sequence is a human donor in a cohort sampled during active COVID-19. Sequencing was performed on peripheral blood. This chain connects TRBV7-6 to TRBJ1-1; TRBD1 matches 8 bases. CDR3: CASSLQQGGNEAFF. The CDR3 DNA is TGTGCCAGCAGCTTGCAACAGGGGGGAAATGAAGCTTTCTTT.